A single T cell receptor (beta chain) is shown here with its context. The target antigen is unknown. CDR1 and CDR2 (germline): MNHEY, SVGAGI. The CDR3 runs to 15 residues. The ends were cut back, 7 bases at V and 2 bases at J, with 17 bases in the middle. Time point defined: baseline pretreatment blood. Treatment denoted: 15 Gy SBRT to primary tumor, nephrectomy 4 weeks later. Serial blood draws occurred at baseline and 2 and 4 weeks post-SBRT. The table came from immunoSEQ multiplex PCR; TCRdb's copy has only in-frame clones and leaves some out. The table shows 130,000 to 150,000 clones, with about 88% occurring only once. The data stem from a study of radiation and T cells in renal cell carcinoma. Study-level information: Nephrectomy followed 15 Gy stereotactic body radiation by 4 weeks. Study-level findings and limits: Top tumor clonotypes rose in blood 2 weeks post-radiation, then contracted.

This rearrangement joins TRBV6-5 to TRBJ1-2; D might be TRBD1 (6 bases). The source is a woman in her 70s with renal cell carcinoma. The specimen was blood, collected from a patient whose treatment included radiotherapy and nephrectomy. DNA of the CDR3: TGTGCCAGCACCAAACAGGGTATGGTGAACTATGGCTACACCTTC. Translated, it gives CASTKQGMVNYGYTF.